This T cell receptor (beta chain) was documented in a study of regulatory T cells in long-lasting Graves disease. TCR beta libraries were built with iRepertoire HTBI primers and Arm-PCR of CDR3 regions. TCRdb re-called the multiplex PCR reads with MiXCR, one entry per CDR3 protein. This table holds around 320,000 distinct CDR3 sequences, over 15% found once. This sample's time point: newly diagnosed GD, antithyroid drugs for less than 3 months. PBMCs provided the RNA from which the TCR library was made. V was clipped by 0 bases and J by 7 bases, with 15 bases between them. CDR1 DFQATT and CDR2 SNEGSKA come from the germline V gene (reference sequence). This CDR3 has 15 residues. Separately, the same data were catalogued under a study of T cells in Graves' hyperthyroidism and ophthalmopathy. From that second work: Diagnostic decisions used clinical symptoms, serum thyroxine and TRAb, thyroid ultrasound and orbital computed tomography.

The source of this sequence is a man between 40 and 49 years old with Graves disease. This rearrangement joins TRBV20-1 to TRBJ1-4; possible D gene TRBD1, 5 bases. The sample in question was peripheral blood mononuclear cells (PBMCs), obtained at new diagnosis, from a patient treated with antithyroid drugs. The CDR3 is CSARDPGHRSEKLFF. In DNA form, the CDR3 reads TGCAGTGCTAGAGATCCCGGACACCGTTCTGAAAAACTGTTTTTT.